A single sample is the source of the 14 T cell receptor beta chains below, sequenced in a study of blood T cell repertoires in COVID-19. The protocol was immunoSEQ multiplex PCR, while the TCRdb copy is restricted to in-frame clones and leaves out a portion. Of hundreds of thousands of clones detected, about 88% appear once; the ten largest clones hold approximately 2%. Material for sequencing was peripheral blood. The origin of the receptors is a woman aged 40 to 55 who had recovered from COVID-19.

V is TRBV7-2 and J is TRBJ2-1; D is undetermined. V was cut by 6 bases and J by 4 bases, with 19 bases left in between. This CDR3 is 16 amino acids long. Germline V lookup: CDR1 SGHTA, CDR2 FQGNSA. DNA for the CDR3: TGTGCCAGCAGGCTTAGTGGGCAGGTCCAATACAATGAGCAGTTCTTC. Protein product: CASRLSGQVQYNEQFF.

The chain combines TRBV10-3 with TRBJ2-4; D unclear. From germline, CDR1 is ENHRY and CDR2 SYGVKD. The germline V and J ends were trimmed by 10 bases and 0 bases, with 16 bases remaining between them. The CDR3 has 15 residues. In DNA, the CDR3 is TGTGCCACAACCCCACTATTATTAGCCAAAAACATTCAGTACTTC. Its protein is CATTPLLLAKNIQYF.

This clone was seen only a few times. The CDR3 nucleotides are TGCGCCAGCAAGCGGACAGGGGGGGACAATGAGCAGTTCTTC. Translated, it gives CASKRTGGDNEQFF. This chain joins TRBV5-1 and TRBJ2-1, with 10 bases aligning to TRBD1. The ends lost 6 bases at V and 5 bases at J; junction bases unmatched: 5. The germline V gene has CDR1 SGHRS and CDR2 YFSETQ. This CDR3 is 14 amino acids long.

The V and J genes are TRBV7-2 and TRBJ2-7; 7 bases match TRBD2. CDR1 and CDR2 (germline): SGHTA, FQGNSA. The junction had 11 bases not matched to a gene; V was cut back by 5 bases and J by 4 bases. This CDR3 spans 15 amino acids. The CDR3: CASSPLGGIGYEQYF. Written as DNA, the CDR3 is TGTGCCAGCAGCCCCCTGGGGGGGATAGGATACGAGCAGTACTTC. The full variable domain, in which reference TRBV7-2 and TRBJ2-7 provide the parts outside the CDR3, is GAGVSQSPSNKVTEKGKDVELRCDPISGHTALYWYRQSLGQGLEFLIYFQGNSAPDKSGLPSDRFSAERTGGSVSTLTIQRTQQEDSAVYLCASSPLGGIGYEQYFGPGTRLTVT.

This chain uses TRBV6-4 with TRBJ1-1; 7 bases are a match to TRBD1. From germline, CDR1 is MRHNA and CDR2 SNTAGT. V lost 3 bases and J lost 4; bases outside the gene matches: 5. CDR3 length equals 14 residues. CDR3 sequence (DNA): TGTGCCAGCAGTGAAACAGGGGTGAGCACTGAAGCTTTCTTT. It encodes CASSETGVSTEAFF.

The J gene is TRBJ1-5, the V gene TRBV10-3, with 7 positions matching TRBD1. Per germline, CDR1 ENHRY and CDR2 SYGVKD. After removal of 5 bases from V and 0 bases from J, the junction contained 1 base not matched to a gene. The CDR3 has 14 residues. Here the CDR3 reads CAISRQGSNQPQHF. The CDR3 DNA sequence: TGTGCCATCAGTCGACAGGGTAGCAATCAGCCCCAGCATTTT.

The rearrangement joins TRBV6-6 to TRBJ2-7, with TRBD2 matching over 8 bases. Germline V gene data show CDR1 as MNHNY and CDR2 as SVGAGI (reference sequence). V shed 5 bases and J 4 bases; nucleotides not matched to a gene: 10. CDR3 length: 15 residues. The CDR3 here is CASSQPGLGSYEQYF. Here the CDR3 DNA reads TGTGCCAGCAGTCAACCGGGACTAGGATCTTACGAGCAGTACTTC.

This sequence joins TRBV7-8 and TRBJ2-7; 14 nucleotides agree with TRBD2. This CDR3 comprises 15 residues. J gave up 6 bases and V 5 bases, and 6 bases lay outside the gene matches. Per the germline V gene, CDR1 is SGHVS and CDR2 is FQNEAQ. In DNA form, the CDR3 reads TGTGCCAGCAGCCCAGGGACTAGCGGGAGCCCCGAGCAGTACTTC. This gives the protein CASSPGTSGSPEQYF.

The rearrangement links TRBV27 to TRBJ1-2, with 7 positions matching TRBD1. The germline V gene encodes CDR1 MNHEY and CDR2 SMNVEV (reference sequence). Trimming cost V 8 bases and J 3 bases; bases outside gene matches: 6. The CDR3 runs to 13 residues. The CDR3 loop is CASRGGQYYGYTF. The CDR3 DNA follows: TGTGCCAGCCGAGGGGGACAGTACTATGGCTACACCTTC.

The rearrangement links TRBV6-6 to TRBJ1-2; 7 nucleotides agree with TRBD1. CDR1 and CDR2 (germline): MNHNY, SVGAGI (reference sequence). Unmatched junction bases numbered 1, after V lost 6 bases and J lost 3 bases. This CDR3 is 12 amino acids long. The CDR3, as DNA: TGTGCCAGCAGGCAGGGGGACTATGGCTACACCTTC. Translated, it gives CASRQGDYGYTF.

V and J are TRBV5-4 and TRBJ2-1; a weak D match, TRBD2 (6 bases). Trimming stripped 4 bases from V and 8 bases from J, with 19 bases between. Germline values: CDR1 SGHNT, CDR2 YYREEE (reference sequence). The CDR3 is 15 amino acids. CDR3 sequence reads: CASSPSSAIRDEQFF. CDR3 DNA sequence: TGTGCCAGCAGCCCATCTAGCGCGATTCGGGATGAGCAGTTCTTC.

J is TRBJ2-6 and V is TRBV9; 14 bases map to TRBD2. V was pared by 4 bases and J by 0 bases, with 6 bases of the junction left unmatched. This CDR3 contains 19 residues. Germline V gene data show CDR1 as SGDLS and CDR2 as YYNGEE. CDR3 DNA: TGTGCCAGCAGCTCGGGACTAGCGGGGGCCAGCTCTGGGGCCAACGTCCTGACTTTC. Translated: CASSSGLAGASSGANVLTF.

This chain uses TRBV7-8 with TRBJ1-3; weak D call: TRBD1 (5 bases). Germline V lookup: CDR1 SGHVS, CDR2 FQNEAQ. The CDR3 runs to 15 residues. V lost 0 bases, J lost 3 bases, and 9 bases lay in between. The CDR3 here is CASSLAGAYGNTIYF. CDR3 coding DNA: TGTGCCAGCAGCTTAGCAGGGGCTTATGGAAACACCATATATTTT.

V usage is TRBV2 and J usage is TRBJ1-2, with 8 bases aligning to TRBD1. V lost 4 bases to trimming and J lost 4 bases; unmatched junction nucleotides: 11. The CDR3 consists of 16 residues. Looked up from germline, CDR1 is SNHLY and CDR2 is FYNNEI. CDR3 sequence reads: CASSVPDRGGTYGYTF. The CDR3 DNA follows: TGTGCCAGCAGTGTGCCCGACAGGGGAGGCACCTATGGCTACACCTTC.